Below are 29 T cell receptor beta chains sequenced from a single sample in a study of blood T cell repertoires in COVID-19. Assay used: immunoSEQ multiplex PCR; TCRdb lists only in-frame clones, some missing. The top ten clones hold 5.1% of a sample with approximately 100,000 clones, around 90% of them seen once. Sequencing was done on a sample of peripheral blood. The receptors were gathered from a human donor in a cohort sampled during active COVID-19.

This clone was seen more than once but under ten times. The chain carries TRBV19 and TRBJ1-5; possibly TRBD1 for D (5 bases). V was cut by 0 bases and J by 7 bases, with 13 bases left in between. The CDR3 runs 15 residues. Looked up from germline, CDR1 is LNHDA and CDR2 is SQIVND (reference sequence). The CDR3 bases are TGTGCCAGTAGTATAGAGTTCAGGGAACTACAGCCCCAGCATTTT. Amino acid sequence: CASSIEFRELQPQHF.

The rearrangement links TRBV28 to TRBJ2-5, with D possibly being TRBD2 (5 bases). Germline V gene sequence: CDR1 MDHEN, CDR2 SYDVKM. The V end was cut by 5 bases, the J end by 5 bases, with 15 bases between. The CDR3 has 14 residues. This CDR3 is CASSELGFPETQYF. The CDR3 DNA follows: TGTGCCAGCAGTGAACTAGGATTTCCGGAGACCCAGTACTTC.

The V call is TRBV6-1, the J call TRBJ1-1; no reliable D call. The CDR3 runs to 15 residues. V lost 0 bases and J lost 1, with 9 bases in between. The germline V gene has CDR1 MNHNS and CDR2 SASEGT. CDR3 sequence (DNA): TGTGCCAGCAGTGAAGCGCGTGTAGAGAACACTGAAGCTTTCTTT. It is translated as CASSEARVENTEAFF.

This clone was found a few times. This chain uses TRBV7-2 with TRBJ1-2; D is ambiguous. V was pared by 1 base and J by 7 bases, with 10 bases between. The CDR3 loop spans 13 amino acids. Germline-derived CDR1 and CDR2 are SGHTA and FQGNSA. CDR3 sequence: CASSLEMVSGYTF. For the CDR3, the DNA is TGTGCCAGCAGCTTAGAGATGGTTAGTGGCTACACCTTC.

The chain combines TRBV24-1 with TRBJ2-3; 7 nucleotides agree with TRBD2. J gave up 3 bases and V 2 bases, and 4 bases lay outside the gene matches. The CDR3 runs to 15 residues. Germline V lookup: CDR1 KGHDR, CDR2 SFDVKD. CDR3 in DNA: TGTGCCACCAGTGATTCTCTAGCGGAAACAGATACGCAGTATTTT. Translated: CATSDSLAETDTQYF.

This clone was found once. The V call is TRBV4-2, the J call TRBJ1-1; the D is unclear. Germline V gene data show CDR1 as LGHNA and CDR2 as YNFKEQ. The CDR3 extends over 16 amino acids. V was pared by 1 base and J by 1 base, with 13 bases between. The DNA of the CDR3 is TGTGCCAGCAGCCAAGTTGAGGCGGCGGGGAACACTGAAGCTTTCTTT. Protein: CASSQVEAAGNTEAFF.

V gene TRBV11-3 combines with J gene TRBJ2-7; 13 positions agree with TRBD2. CDR1 is SGHNT and CDR2 is YENEEA in the germline V gene. The CDR3 spans 15 residues. V gave up 5 bases and J gave up 5 bases; unmatched junction bases: 6. CDR3 in DNA: TGTGCCAGCAGCCCCCGGGGACTAGCGGGACACGAGCAGTACTTC. This sequence encodes CASSPRGLAGHEQYF.

In this sample, this clone turned up once. The CDR3 here is CASSPRGQETQYF. CDR3 DNA: TGCGCCAGCAGCCCCAGGGGGCAAGAGACCCAGTACTTC. The rearrangement links TRBV5-1 to TRBJ2-5, with 7 bases lining up with TRBD1. Germline values: CDR1 SGHRS, CDR2 YFSETQ. The V and J ends lost 4 bases and 2 bases, in that order; junction bases with no gene match: 2. CDR3 length: 13 amino acids.

The rearrangement uses TRBV19 and TRBJ2-7, with 9 bases that match TRBD1. The J segment lost 5 bases and the V segment lost 5 bases, leaving 4 bases of the junction unmatched. This CDR3 is built from 13 residues. The V gene's germline CDR1 is LNHDA and CDR2 SQIVND (reference sequence). CDR3 region: CASSGDRAHEQYF. The CDR3 DNA sequence: TGTGCCAGTAGTGGGGACAGGGCCCACGAGCAGTACTTC.

V usage is TRBV2 and J usage is TRBJ2-3; D ambiguous. The germline gives CDR1 SNHLY, CDR2 FYNNEI. V lost 7 bases, J lost 5 bases, and 7 bases lay in between. The CDR3 sequence is 11 residues long. The CDR3 bases are TGTGCCAGCACCCGTAAAGATACGCAGTATTTT. This gives the protein CASTRKDTQYF.

This clone was picked up a small number of times. J is TRBJ1-1 and V is TRBV6-2 or TRBV6-3; no clear D gene. Trimming stripped 2 bases from V and 6 bases from J, with 7 bases between. CDR1 is MNHEY and CDR2 is SVGEGT in the germline V gene. The CDR3 runs 12 residues. CDR3 sequence: CASSYQAAEAFF. The CDR3 DNA is TGTGCCAGCAGTTACCAGGCAGCTGAAGCTTTCTTT.

This rearrangement joins TRBV3-1 (or the pseudogene TRBV3-2) to TRBJ2-7, with D maybe TRBD2 (6 bases). Germline V gene sequence: CDR1 LGHDT, CDR2 YNNKEL (reference sequence). The V end lost 1 base, the J end lost 5 bases, and 9 bases lay between the germline ends. This CDR3 contains 13 residues. The CDR3 nucleotides read TGTGCCAGCAGCCAAGTGGAGGGAAACGAGCAGTACTTC. Translating gives CASSQVEGNEQYF.

The rearrangement uses TRBV7-2 and TRBJ2-7; 15 bases match TRBD2. CDR3 length: 15 amino acids. After removal of 5 bases from V and 6 bases from J, the junction contained 5 bases not matched to a gene. Germline assignment: CDR1 SGHTA and CDR2 FQGNSA. The CDR3 nucleotides are TGTGCCAGCAGCCTTCGGACTAGCGGGAGGGGCGAGCAGTACTTC. Translation: CASSLRTSGRGEQYF.

The chain recombines TRBV28 with TRBJ2-7; D is unclear. Germline-derived CDR1 and CDR2 are MDHEN and SYDVKM. CDR3 length equals 14 residues. V dropped 8 bases and J dropped 0 bases, with 14 bases sitting between them. The CDR3 nucleotides read TGTGCCAGCCGACGCTCGGGTGTCTCCTACGAGCAGTACTTC. Protein: CASRRSGVSYEQYF.

Regarding this clone: The sample holds other DNA sequences that translate to the same CDR3. The chain employs TRBV7-3 and TRBJ2-1, with 11 bases aligning to TRBD2. Germline CDR1 reads SGHTA; CDR2 reads FQGTGA. The length of the CDR3 is 15 residues. The V and J ends lost 4 bases and 3 bases, in that order; junction bases with no gene match: 2. The CDR3 region is CASSSGLADYNEQFF. In DNA form, the CDR3 reads TGTGCCAGCAGCTCGGGACTAGCGGACTACAATGAGCAGTTCTTC.

This chain joins TRBV28 and TRBJ1-2; no clear D. CDR1 is MDHEN, CDR2 SYDVKM, per germline. The CDR3 covers 13 residues. V shed 6 bases and J shed 0 bases, with 8 bases lying between them. The CDR3 bases are TGTGCCAGCAGCCGTGAGACTAACTATGGCTACACCTTC. Translated: CASSRETNYGYTF.

The rearrangement uses TRBV27 and TRBJ2-2; weak D call: TRBD2 (5 bases). From germline, CDR1 is MNHEY and CDR2 SMNVEV (reference sequence). The CDR3 loop spans 16 amino acids. V lost 3 bases to trimming and J lost 3 bases, with 14 bases between them. The CDR3 DNA reads TGTGCCAGCAGTTTGGGAGCGTTCCCAGACACCGGGGAGCTGTTTTTT. This encodes CASSLGAFPDTGELFF.

The CDR3 DNA sequence: TGTGCCAGCAGTTACGGGGGGGGCCGACAGAACACTGAAGCTTTCTTT. Translation gives CASSYGGGRQNTEAFF. The chain joins TRBV6-2 or TRBV6-3 to TRBJ1-1; a weak D match, TRBD1 (6 bases). The CDR3 length is 16 residues. Between the trimmed V and J ends, which lost 2 bases and 1 base, there was a span of 14 bases. In germline, CDR1 is MNHEY, CDR2 SVGEGT.

V is TRBV3-1 (or the pseudogene TRBV3-2) and J is TRBJ2-2; D may be TRBD2 (5 bases). The length of the CDR3 is 17 residues. Germline CDR1 and CDR2: LGHDT and YNNKEL (reference sequence). The germline V and J ends were trimmed by 2 bases and 9 bases, with 22 bases remaining between them. The DNA of the CDR3 is TGTGCCAGCAGCCAACGGACGACTAACTACAGATCAAGGGAGCTGTTTTTT. As protein: CASSQRTTNYRSRELFF.

The gene calls are TRBV27 and TRBJ2-2, with TRBD1 as a possible D gene (6 bases). The CDR3 is made up of 14 amino acids. CDR1 and CDR2 (germline): MNHEY, SMNVEV (reference sequence). Trimming removed 6 bases from V and 3 bases from J, with 11 bases in between. CDR3 amino acids: CASRSGQDTGELFF. CDR3 DNA sequence: TGTGCCAGCAGATCGGGACAAGACACCGGGGAGCTGTTTTTT.

The rearrangement links TRBV6-6 to TRBJ2-2, with 11 bases identical to TRBD1. Trimming cost V 2 bases and J 6 bases; bases outside gene matches: 5. CDR3 size: 16 residues. Germline CDR1 is MNHNY and CDR2 is SVGAGI (reference sequence). The CDR3 is CASSYDGQGAAGELFF. DNA of the CDR3: TGTGCCAGCAGTTACGACGGACAGGGGGCTGCCGGGGAGCTGTTTTTT.

This chain joins TRBV25-1 and TRBJ1-2; 10 bases line up with TRBD1. The CDR3 extends over 13 amino acids. The V gene's germline CDR1 is MGHDK and CDR2 SYGVNS. V lost 6 bases and J lost 14; bases outside the gene matches: 12. The CDR3 spells CASSGQGVRGETF. In nucleotides, the CDR3 is TGTGCCAGCAGCGGACAGGGGGTCCGAGGTGAAACCTTC.

This chain connects TRBV12-5 to TRBJ2-1; 7 bases map to TRBD2. Germline V gene lookup returns CDR1 LGHNT and CDR2 FRNRAP. The J segment lost 5 bases and the V segment lost 3 bases, leaving 4 bases of the junction unmatched. CDR3 length: 14 amino acids. CDR3 region: CASGLGAGDNEQFF. In nucleotides, the CDR3 is TGTGCTAGTGGTTTAGGGGCGGGAGACAATGAGCAGTTCTTC.

The gene calls are TRBV15 and TRBJ2-3; tentative D call: TRBD2 (5 bases). Germline V lookup: CDR1 LNHNV, CDR2 YYDKDF (reference sequence). This CDR3 has 13 amino acids. V was cut by 5 bases and J by 8 bases, with 14 bases left in between. DNA of the CDR3: TGTGCCACCAGCGAGGCCGGAGGAGCTACGCAGTATTTT. Protein: CATSEAGGATQYF. Full variable domain (remainder filled in from reference TRBV15 and TRBJ2-3): DAMVIQNPRYQVTQFGKPVTLSCSQTLNHNVMYWYQQKSSQAPKLLFHYYDKDFNNEADTPDNFQSRRPNTSFCFLDIRSPGLGDTAMYLCATSEAGGATQYFGPGTRLTVL.

This chain's CDR3 is CASSEERNNSPLHF. CDR3 nucleotides: TGTGCCAGTAGTGAGGAAAGAAATAATTCACCCCTCCACTTT. The chain carries TRBV19 and TRBJ1-6; the D is unclear. This CDR3 is 14 amino acids long. Germline V gene sequence: CDR1 LNHDA, CDR2 SQIVND (reference sequence). V was cut by 5 bases and J by 5 bases, with 10 bases left in between.

The V gene is TRBV6-5, the J gene TRBJ1-1; 7 nucleotides match TRBD1. The CDR3 covers 14 residues. Germline V gene data show CDR1 as MNHEY and CDR2 as SVGAGI. V lost 6 bases and J lost 6; bases outside the gene matches: 10. This CDR3 reads CASRDTGASAEAFF. The CDR3 bases are TGTGCCAGCAGGGACACAGGGGCCAGCGCTGAAGCTTTCTTT.

This sequence joins TRBV10-1 and TRBJ1-2; 11 bases are shared with TRBD1. The CDR3 is made up of 14 amino acids. Germline lookup yields CDR1 WNHNN and CDR2 SYGVQD (reference sequence). Losses at the gene ends were 2 bases for V and 8 bases for J; bases not matched to a gene: 4. The CDR3, as DNA: TGCGCCAGCAGTGAGGGGGGACAGGGGGACGGCTACACCTTC. Translated: CASSEGGQGDGYTF.

This chain connects TRBV27 to TRBJ1-2, with no clear D. CDR3 length: 13 amino acids. V dropped 2 bases and J dropped 8 bases, with 12 bases sitting between them. CDR1 MNHEY and CDR2 SMNVEV come from the germline V gene (reference sequence). The CDR3 region has the DNA TGTGCCAGCAGTTTAACCCAGGCTGGGGGCTACACCTTC. Amino acid sequence: CASSLTQAGGYTF.

The chain carries TRBV28 and TRBJ2-7; D not resolved. From germline, CDR1 is MDHEN and CDR2 SYDVKM. This CDR3 comprises 12 residues. V lost 5 bases and J lost 0, with 5 bases in between. Written as DNA, the CDR3 is TGTGCCAGCAGTCCAAACTCCTACGAGCAGTACTTC. Translation: CASSPNSYEQYF.